What follows are 6 T cell receptor beta chains derived from one specimen sequenced in a study of blood T cells in healthy people across ages. Primed by a sample-barcoded 5' primer and a J-beta primer mix, a second PCR proceeded for about 6 to 11 cycles. TCRdb itself ran the 5' RACE reads through MiXCR, one entry per CDR3 protein. The sample records about 680,000 distinct CDR3 sequences, around half being singletons. The source material was blood. These receptors originate from an older woman in good health.

This chain joins TRBV28 and TRBJ2-3, with D possibly matching TRBD2 (6 bases). Trimming cost V 7 bases and J 0 bases, with 11 bases left between them. CDR3 length: 14 amino acids. Germline V gives CDR1 MDHEN, CDR2 SYDVKM. CDR3 sequence reads: CASKAGSSTDTQYF. The DNA for the CDR3 is TGTGCCAGCAAAGCGGGCTCCAGCACAGATACGCAGTATTTT.

This clonotype has just a few counts. The chain is built from TRBV7-2 and TRBJ2-7, with 7 bases that match TRBD1. The V gene end was trimmed by 3 bases and the J gene end by 4 bases; junction bases not matched to a gene: 9. The CDR3 has 15 amino acids. Germline V gene data show CDR1 as SGHTA and CDR2 as FQGNSA. In nucleotides, the CDR3 is TGTGCCAGCAGCTTGTGGGGGACAGCGGAGTACGAGCAGTACTTC. Translating it yields CASSLWGTAEYEQYF.

The gene calls are TRBV6-2 or TRBV6-3 and TRBJ1-4, with 7 positions matching TRBD1. Trimming took 11 bases from V and 4 from J; bases not matched to a gene: 10. Germline assignment: CDR1 MNHEY and CDR2 SVGEGT. This CDR3 contains 14 residues. In nucleotides, the CDR3 is TGTGCCGGCAACTACAGGGGCGGTAATGAAAAACTGTTTTTT. Translated, it gives CAGNYRGGNEKLFF.

This clonotype was counted at least ten times. The J gene is TRBJ2-1, the V gene TRBV28, with a weak D call TRBD1 (6 bases). The J call is in doubt because the DNA end fits TRBJ2-7 better. Germline CDR1 reads MDHEN; CDR2 reads SYDVKM. CDR3 size: 16 residues. CDR3 residues: CASSLHAGAPHNEQYF. The CDR3 DNA reads TGTGCCAGCAGTTTACATGCAGGGGCTCCTCACAATGAGCAGTACTTC.

This clonotype was seen many times. V usage is TRBV13 and J usage is TRBJ2-1, with 14 bases fitting TRBD2. The germline V gene encodes CDR1 PRHDT and CDR2 FYEKMQ (reference sequence). The V and J ends lost 5 bases and 7 bases, in that order; junction bases with no gene match: 7. This CDR3 has 16 residues. The CDR3, as DNA: TGTGCCAGCAGCGGGGGGACTAGCGGGAGAGGTAATGAGCAGTTCTTC. Translated: CASSGGTSGRGNEQFF. The entire variable domain, with the rest obtained from reference TRBV13 and TRBJ2-1, is as follows: AAGVIQSPRHLIKEKRETATLKCYPIPRHDTVYWYQQGPGQDPQFLISFYEKMQSDKGSIPDRFSAQQFSDYHSELNMSSLELGDSALYFCASSGGTSGRGNEQFFGPGTRLTVL.

This rearrangement joins TRBV29-1 to TRBJ1-2, with a tentative D call TRBD1 (5 bases). The germline V gene encodes CDR1 SQVTM and CDR2 ANQGSEA. V was pared by 1 base and J by 6 bases, with 9 bases between. There are 12 residues in the CDR3. The CDR3 loop reads CSVEVAGHGYTF. In DNA, the CDR3 is TGCAGCGTTGAAGTGGCGGGACATGGCTACACCTTC. The full variable domain, in which reference TRBV29-1 and TRBJ1-2 provide the parts outside the CDR3, is SAVISQKPSRDICQRGTSLTIQCQVDSQVTMMFWYRQQPGQSLTLIATANQGSEATYESGFVIDKFPISRPNLTFSTLTVSNMSPEDSSIYLCSVEVAGHGYTFGSGTRLTVV.